Described below is a single T cell receptor (beta chain) sequence and its context. Its antigen is as yet unknown. This specimen comes from a study of cytomegalovirus exposure and HLA in healthy donors. Study findings and constraints: Roughly uniform depth of sequencing across donors was assumed in presence/absence analyses. A reported reduction in N-insertions relative to the 666-donor mean was seen in an Asian-associated ancestry cluster in a later analysis. When analyzed later, the rates of TCR association showed variation by HLA locus, with DRB1 the most and HLA-C the fewest.

Germline CDR1 and CDR2: MNHEY and SVGAGI. Deletions cut 1 base from V and 13 bases from J, with 14 bases between. CDR3 length equals 13 residues. Despite likely unrecorded immune exposures, the donors were nominally healthy at the time of sampling. The primer mix had 60 Vbeta and 13 Jbeta primers. Measured with immunoSEQ multiplex PCR; TCRdb has only the in-frame clones, and not every one. The repertoire includes about 140,000 clones, roughly 87% of them detected once, and roughly 0.5% sits in the top ten. This TCR derives from a woman in her thirties or forties in good health and CMV-seronegative. Sequenced sample: PBMCs. The V call is TRBV6-5, the J call TRBJ2-1; weak D call: TRBD1 (6 bases). In DNA form, the CDR3 reads TGTGCCAGCAGTTACTGGGGTTGGGGGCCCCAGTTCTTC. It yields the protein CASSYWGWGPQFF.